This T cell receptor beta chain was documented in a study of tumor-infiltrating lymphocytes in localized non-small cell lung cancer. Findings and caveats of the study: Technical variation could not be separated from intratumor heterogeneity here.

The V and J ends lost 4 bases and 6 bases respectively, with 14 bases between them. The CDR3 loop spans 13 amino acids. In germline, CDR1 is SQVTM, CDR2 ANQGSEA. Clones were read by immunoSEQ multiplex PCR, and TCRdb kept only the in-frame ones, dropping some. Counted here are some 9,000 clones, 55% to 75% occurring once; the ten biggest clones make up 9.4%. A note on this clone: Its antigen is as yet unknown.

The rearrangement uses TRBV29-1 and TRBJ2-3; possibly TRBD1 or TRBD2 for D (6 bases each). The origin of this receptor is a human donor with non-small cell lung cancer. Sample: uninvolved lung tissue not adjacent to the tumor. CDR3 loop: CSVGARGGDTQYF. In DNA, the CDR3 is TGCAGCGTTGGCGCCAGAGGGGGGGATACGCAGTATTTT.